The rows below give T cell receptor beta chains drawn from one sample of a study of human T cells and chemical hapten exposure. MiXCR, applied by TCRdb to the RACE reads, yields one record per CDR3 protein. This repertoire shows around 35,000 distinct CDR3 sequences, approximately 5% found once; its top ten account for roughly 13%. Sample: whole blood. Receptors were obtained from a human donor in good health. Some clones in this sample may be carry-over from other donors' samples. The CDR3 runs from the conserved cysteine through the conserved F or W. The order of the fields is V gene, clone size, D gene, J gene, CDR3 DNA, CDR3 protein. The D gene is left open where the match is weak. Not all rows give a size; the values are once, few, many and, for expanded clones, a class.

v_gene: TRBV28; abundance: many; d_gene: TRBD1; j_gene: TRBJ1-5; CDR3nt: TGTGCCAGCAGTTTCGACAGGGAAGGCAATCAGCCCCAGCATTTT; CDR3aa: CASSFDREGNQPQHF
v_gene: TRBV19; abundance: many; d_gene: .; j_gene: TRBJ2-4; CDR3nt: TGTGCCAGTAGCCCTCAGGGCTCCCAGGGGGGAAACATTCAGTACTTC; CDR3aa: CASSPQGSQGGNIQYF
v_gene: TRBV28; abundance: .; d_gene: .; j_gene: TRBJ1-1; CDR3nt: TGTGCCAGCAGTATGGACGGGTCAGCGAACACTGAAGCTTTCTTT; CDR3aa: CASSMDGSANTEAFF
v_gene: TRBV6-2/TRBV6-3; abundance: many; d_gene: .; j_gene: TRBJ2-1; CDR3nt: TGTGCCAGCAGTCTTTTGTACAATGAGCAGTTCTTC; CDR3aa: CASSLLYNEQFF
v_gene: TRBV3-1; abundance: many; d_gene: .; j_gene: TRBJ1-2; CDR3nt: TGTGCCAGCAGCCAAGGAGCGGATTACGGCAGCTACACCTTC; CDR3aa: CASSQGADYGSYTF
v_gene: TRBV2; abundance: many; d_gene: .; j_gene: TRBJ2-7; CDR3nt: TGTGCCGCCGGCCGACCAGGCGAGCAGTACTTC; CDR3aa: CAAGRPGEQYF
v_gene: TRBV29-1; abundance: many; d_gene: .; j_gene: TRBJ1-1; CDR3nt: TGCAGCGTTGAAGGCGGTTCAAACACTGAAGCTTTCTTT; CDR3aa: CSVEGGSNTEAFF
v_gene: TRBV5-1; abundance: many; d_gene: .; j_gene: TRBJ2-3; CDR3nt: TGCGCCAGCAGAAGAGAGGCAGATACGCAGTATTTT; CDR3aa: CASRREADTQYF
v_gene: TRBV18; abundance: medium-sized; d_gene: TRBD1; j_gene: TRBJ2-7; CDR3nt: TGTGCCAGCTCACCACCGGACAGGGTAAACTACGAGCAGTACTTC; CDR3aa: CASSPPDRVNYEQYF
v_gene: TRBV3-1; abundance: many; d_gene: .; j_gene: TRBJ2-7; CDR3nt: TGTGCCAGCAGCCAAGGTCGACTAGTGGAGCAGTACTTC; CDR3aa: CASSQGRLVEQYF
v_gene: TRBV4-1; abundance: many; d_gene: .; j_gene: TRBJ1-1; CDR3nt: TGCGCCAGCAGTGGCGTGGGTTTCATCGAGCCAGACACTGAAGCTTTCTTT; CDR3aa: CASSGVGFIEPDTEAFF
v_gene: TRBV13; abundance: many; d_gene: .; j_gene: TRBJ1-1; CDR3nt: TGTGCCAGCAGCGAGGGGATTTTGAACACTGAAGCTTTCTTT; CDR3aa: CASSEGILNTEAFF
v_gene: TRBV3-1; abundance: many; d_gene: .; j_gene: TRBJ1-1; CDR3nt: TGTGCCAGCAGCCAAGCTATGAGGTTGAACACTGAAGCTTTCTTT; CDR3aa: CASSQAMRLNTEAFF
v_gene: TRBV7-2; abundance: many; d_gene: .; j_gene: TRBJ2-2; CDR3nt: TGTGCCAGCAGCTTCGTCCCAGGGACTACCGGGGAGCTGTTTTTT; CDR3aa: CASSFVPGTTGELFF
v_gene: TRBV5-1; abundance: few; d_gene: .; j_gene: TRBJ1-1; CDR3nt: TGCGCCAGCAGCCAAATGCTAGCAGGGGAAACTGAAGCTTTCTTT; CDR3aa: CASSQMLAGETEAFF
v_gene: TRBV7-2; abundance: few; d_gene: .; j_gene: TRBJ2-7; CDR3nt: TGTGCCAGCAGCGTATCCCGGGACACACTTTTCTACGAGCAGTACTTC; CDR3aa: CASSVSRDTLFYEQYF
v_gene: TRBV20-1; abundance: .; d_gene: .; j_gene: TRBJ1-5; CDR3nt: TGCAGTGCTAGAGCTCTGGAGGCGGGGGATCATCAGCCCCAGCATTTT; CDR3aa: CSARALEAGDHQPQHF